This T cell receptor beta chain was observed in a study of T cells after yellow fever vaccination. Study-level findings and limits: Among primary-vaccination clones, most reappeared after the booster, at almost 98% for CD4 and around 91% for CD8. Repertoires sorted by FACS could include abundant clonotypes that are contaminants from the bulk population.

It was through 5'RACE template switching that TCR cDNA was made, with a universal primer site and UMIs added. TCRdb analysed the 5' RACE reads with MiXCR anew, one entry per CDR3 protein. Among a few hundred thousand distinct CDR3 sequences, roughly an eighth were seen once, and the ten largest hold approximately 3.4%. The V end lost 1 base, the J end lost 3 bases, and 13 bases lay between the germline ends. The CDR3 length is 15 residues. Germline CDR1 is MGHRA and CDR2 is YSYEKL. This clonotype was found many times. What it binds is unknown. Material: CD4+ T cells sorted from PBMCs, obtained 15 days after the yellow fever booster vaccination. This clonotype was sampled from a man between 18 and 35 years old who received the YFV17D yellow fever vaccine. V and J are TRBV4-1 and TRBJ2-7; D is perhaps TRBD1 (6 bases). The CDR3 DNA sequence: TGCGCCAGCAGCCAAGCCCCCACGGACAGCTACGAGCAGTACTTC. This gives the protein CASSQAPTDSYEQYF.